This TCR beta chain was found in a study of shared clonotypes between healthy human individuals. Terminally differentiated effector memory CD45RA+ cells were excluded from the naive CD8 cells, which were CD45RO-negative and positively selected for CCR7. Sequencing was performed with immunoSEQ multiplex PCR; in TCRdb, only in-frame clones are kept and a portion is missing. The sample lists roughly 1,800,000 clones, over 85% occurring once. The germline V gene has CDR1 SGHTS and CDR2 YDEGEE. This CDR3 spans 15 amino acids. The junction had 8 bases not matched to a gene; V was cut back by 2 bases and J by 4 bases.

Sequencing was performed on naive CD8+ T cells sorted from blood. The origin of this receptor is a man aged 18 to 29 in good health. The chain recombines TRBV5-8 with TRBJ2-7; 8 bases are shared with TRBD2. The CDR3 coding sequence is TGTGCCAGCAGCTTCCCGGGAGGGGAGACATACGAGCAGTACTTC. As protein: CASSFPGGETYEQYF.